This TCR beta chain stems from a study of T cell responses to AZD1222 COVID-19 vaccine. The study's findings and limits: Repertoires were obtained only post-peak T cell response. Close to half of all spike-specific TCRs reportedly target regions of the variants that are unmutated. Donors were largely white British and mainly female; clonal diversity was possibly underestimated.

This table comes from immunoSEQ multiplex PCR, and its TCRdb copy is limited to in-frame clones, with some not included. The table shows approximately 100,000 clones, with about 89% occurring only once. About this clone itself: Its antigen is unidentified.

Trimming pared 1 base from V and 7 bases from J, leaving 10 bases between. Per the germline V gene, CDR1 is KGHSH and CDR2 is LQKENI. The CDR3 sequence is 14 residues long. Specimen: peripheral blood, collected on day 0 of AZD1222 vaccination. This clonotype was sampled from an adult in good health. The chain has TRBV18 and TRBJ1-4, with a weak D call TRBD1 (5 bases). The CDR3 DNA sequence: TGTGCCAGCTCACCACTCCAGGGCGGTGAAAAACTGTTTTTT. Translating it yields CASSPLQGGEKLFF.